The T cell receptor (beta chain) under discussion was sequenced for a study of T cell responses to AZD1222 COVID-19 vaccine. Study context: Pooling was applied to second doses at about 4 or about 12 weeks.

The V end lost 2 bases, the J end lost 10 bases, and 15 bases lay between the germline ends. The CDR3 sequence is 15 residues long. The germline V gene encodes CDR1 SGHDN and CDR2 FVKESK. Some clones are missing from TCRdb's copy, which holds only in-frame ones; the method was immunoSEQ multiplex PCR. The repertoire consists of some 140,000 clones, with roughly nine tenths occurring once and the leading ten covering 1.5% to 2%. This sample comprised peripheral blood, obtained on day 0 of AZD1222 vaccination. This clonotype was obtained from an adult in good health. The rearrangement uses TRBV14 and TRBJ1-6; D may be TRBD1 (5 bases). The CDR3 DNA sequence: TGTGCCAGCAGCCAACGGGATTGGGGGACCTCACCCCTCCACTTT. Its protein is CASSQRDWGTSPLHF.